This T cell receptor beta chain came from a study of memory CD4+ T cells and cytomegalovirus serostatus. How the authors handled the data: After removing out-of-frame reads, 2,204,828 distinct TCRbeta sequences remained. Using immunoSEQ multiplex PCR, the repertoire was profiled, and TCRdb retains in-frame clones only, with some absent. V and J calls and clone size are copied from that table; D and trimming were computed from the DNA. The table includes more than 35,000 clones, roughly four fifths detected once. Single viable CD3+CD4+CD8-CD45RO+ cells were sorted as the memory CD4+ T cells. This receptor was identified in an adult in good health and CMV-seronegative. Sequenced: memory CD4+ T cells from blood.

CDR3 protein: CSVGSAGAPQETQYF. CDR3 DNA sequence: TGCAGCGTTGGTTCGGCGGGGGCCCCACAAGAGACCCAGTACTTC. The chain has TRBV29-1 and TRBJ2-5, with a tentative D call TRBD2 (7 bases). Deletions cut 4 bases from V and 2 bases from J, with 17 bases between. CDR3 length equals 15 residues. Germline V gene lookup returns CDR1 SQVTM and CDR2 ANQGSEA.